This TCR beta chain was recovered during a study of Ad26.COV2.S vaccination and SARS-CoV-2 variants. Study information: Of the COV1001 trial arms, the Ad26.COV2.S arm included the donor. In the study, Ad26.COV2.S was injected intramuscularly once, or twice 56 days apart. Study-level findings and limits: After vaccination, substantial breadth of spike-specific CD8+ and CD4+ responses was reported. The placebo group had lower spike-specific TCR breadth than the vaccine recipients did.

Clones were sequenced by immunoSEQ multiplex PCR, and TCRdb holds only the in-frame ones, with some missing. Of some 370,000 clones listed, about 83% are singletons. Regarding treatment: 15 to 20 received Ad26.COV2.S at low or high dose, single or two shots; roughly 5 received placebo; per-sample allocation not given. Sampling took place 63 days after the first vaccine or placebo injection. Remarks on this clone: What it binds is unknown.

Source: peripheral blood, taken in a trial of Ad26.COV2.S vaccine versus placebo. The TCR comes from a person aged 18 to 59 who received the Ad26.COV2.S COVID-19 vaccine or a placebo.

The CDR3 DNA reads as TGTGCCAGCTCACCAAAGGTGAGGCTAGATTTCGGCAAAAACATTCAGTACTTC. Its translation is CASSPKVRLDFGKNIQYF. This sequence joins TRBV18 and TRBJ2-4; D gene unclear. In germline, CDR1 is KGHSH, CDR2 LQKENI. The CDR3 sequence is 18 residues long. Trimming took off 2 bases at V and 3 bases at J, with 20 bases between the two ends.